This T cell receptor (beta chain) was sequenced during a study of blood T cell repertoires in COVID-19. As for the study in general: COVID-19 samples from acute and convalescent phases originated in the United States, Italy and Spain. Sources were T cells, B-cell-depleted T cells, or PBMCs; the material itself was cDNA or gDNA.

Under the authors' procedure: Counts of nucleated cells, estimated from reference gene primer amplification, were obtained. TCRdb keeps only in-frame clones here, not all; method: immunoSEQ multiplex PCR. V and J calls and clone size are as listed in that table; D and trimming were resolved from the DNA. This table has 150,000 to 250,000 clones, roughly 79% appearing once. The V end was cut by 3 bases, the J end by 5 bases, with 23 bases between. In germline, CDR1 is SGDLS, CDR2 YYNGEE. The CDR3 consists of 18 residues. The sequence was collected from a human donor with acute or convalescent COVID-19. The donor label of this sample is uncertain. This chain uses TRBV9 with TRBJ2-2, with D unclear. Sequencing was carried out using peripheral blood. The CDR3 DNA is TGTGCCAGCAGCGCGATCGGAGCGTCGACGAGTAAGACCGGGGAGCTGTTTTTT. Its translation is CASSAIGASTSKTGELFF.